This TCR beta chain was identified in a study of blood T cells in healthy people across ages. V lost 0 bases to trimming and J lost 12 bases; unmatched junction nucleotides: 11. The CDR3 is 14 amino acids. The germline V gene encodes CDR1 SQVTM and CDR2 ANQGSEA. Primed by a sample-barcoded 5' primer and a J-beta primer mix, a second PCR proceeded for about 7 to 12 cycles. TCRdb ran MiXCR on the 5' RACE reads and lists one entry per CDR3 protein. The sample has 780,000 or so distinct CDR3 sequences, roughly 50% seen once. The chain recombines TRBV29-1 with TRBJ2-1, with 7 bases lining up with TRBD1. The sample consisted of blood. The TCR comes from a man older than 75 in good health. The CDR3 region has the DNA TGCAGCGTTGAAGATGGGATAGGGGGCCAGGGGCAGTTCTTC. Its protein is CSVEDGIGGQGQFF.